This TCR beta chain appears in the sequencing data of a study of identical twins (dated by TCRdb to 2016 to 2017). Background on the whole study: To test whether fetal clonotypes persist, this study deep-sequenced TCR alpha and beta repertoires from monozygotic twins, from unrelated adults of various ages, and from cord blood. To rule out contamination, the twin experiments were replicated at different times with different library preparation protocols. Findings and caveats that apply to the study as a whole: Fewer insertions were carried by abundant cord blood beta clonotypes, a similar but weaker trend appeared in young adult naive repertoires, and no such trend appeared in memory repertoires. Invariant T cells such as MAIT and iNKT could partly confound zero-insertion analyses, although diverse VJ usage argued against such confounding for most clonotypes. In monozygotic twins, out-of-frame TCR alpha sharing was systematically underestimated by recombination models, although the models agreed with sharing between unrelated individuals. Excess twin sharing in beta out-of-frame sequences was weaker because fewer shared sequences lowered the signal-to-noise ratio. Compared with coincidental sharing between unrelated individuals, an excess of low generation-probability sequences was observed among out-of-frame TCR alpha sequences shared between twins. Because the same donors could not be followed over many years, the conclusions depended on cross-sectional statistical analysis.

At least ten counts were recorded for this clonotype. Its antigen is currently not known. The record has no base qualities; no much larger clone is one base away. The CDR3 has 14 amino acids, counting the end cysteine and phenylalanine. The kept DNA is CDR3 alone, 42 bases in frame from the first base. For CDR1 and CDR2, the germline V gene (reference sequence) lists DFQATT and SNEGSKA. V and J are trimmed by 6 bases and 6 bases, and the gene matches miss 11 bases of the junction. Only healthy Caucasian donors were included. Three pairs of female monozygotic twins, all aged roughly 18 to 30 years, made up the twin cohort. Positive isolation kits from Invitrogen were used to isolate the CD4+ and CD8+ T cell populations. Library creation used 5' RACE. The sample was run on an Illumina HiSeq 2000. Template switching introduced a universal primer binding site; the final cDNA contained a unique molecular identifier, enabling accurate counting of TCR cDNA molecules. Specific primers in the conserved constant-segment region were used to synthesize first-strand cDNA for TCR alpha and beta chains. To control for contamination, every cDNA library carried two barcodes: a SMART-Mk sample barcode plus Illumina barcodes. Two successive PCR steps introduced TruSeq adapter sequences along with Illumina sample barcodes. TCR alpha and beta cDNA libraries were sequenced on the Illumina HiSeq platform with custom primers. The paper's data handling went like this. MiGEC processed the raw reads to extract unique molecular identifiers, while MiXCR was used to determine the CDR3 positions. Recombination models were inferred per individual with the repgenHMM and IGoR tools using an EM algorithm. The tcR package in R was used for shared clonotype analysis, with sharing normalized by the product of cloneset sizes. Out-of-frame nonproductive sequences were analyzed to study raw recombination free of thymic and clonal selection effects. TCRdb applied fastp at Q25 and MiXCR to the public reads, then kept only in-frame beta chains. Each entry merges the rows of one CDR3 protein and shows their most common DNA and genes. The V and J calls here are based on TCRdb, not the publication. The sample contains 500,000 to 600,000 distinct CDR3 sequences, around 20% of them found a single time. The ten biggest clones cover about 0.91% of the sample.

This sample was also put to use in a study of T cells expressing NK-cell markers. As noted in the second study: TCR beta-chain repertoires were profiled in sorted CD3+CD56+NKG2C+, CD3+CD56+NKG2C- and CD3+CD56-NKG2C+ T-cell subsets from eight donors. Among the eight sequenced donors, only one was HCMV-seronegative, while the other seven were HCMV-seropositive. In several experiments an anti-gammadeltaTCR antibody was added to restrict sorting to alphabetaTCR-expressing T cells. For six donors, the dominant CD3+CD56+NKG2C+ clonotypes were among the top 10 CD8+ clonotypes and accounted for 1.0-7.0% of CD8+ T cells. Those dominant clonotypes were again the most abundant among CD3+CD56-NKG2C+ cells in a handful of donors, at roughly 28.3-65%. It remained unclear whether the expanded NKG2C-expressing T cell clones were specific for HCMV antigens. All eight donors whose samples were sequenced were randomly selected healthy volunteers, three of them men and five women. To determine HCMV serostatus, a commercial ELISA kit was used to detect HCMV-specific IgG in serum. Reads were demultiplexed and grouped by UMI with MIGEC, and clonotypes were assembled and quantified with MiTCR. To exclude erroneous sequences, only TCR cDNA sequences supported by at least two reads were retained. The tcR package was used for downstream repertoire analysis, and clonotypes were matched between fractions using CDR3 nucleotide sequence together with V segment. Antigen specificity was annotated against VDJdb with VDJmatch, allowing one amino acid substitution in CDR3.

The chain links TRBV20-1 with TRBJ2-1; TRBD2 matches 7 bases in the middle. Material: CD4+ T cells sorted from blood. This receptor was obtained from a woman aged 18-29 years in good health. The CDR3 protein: CSALRGDLFNEQFF. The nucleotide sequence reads TGCAGTGCCCTACGGGGGGATCTGTTCAATGAGCAGTTCTTC.